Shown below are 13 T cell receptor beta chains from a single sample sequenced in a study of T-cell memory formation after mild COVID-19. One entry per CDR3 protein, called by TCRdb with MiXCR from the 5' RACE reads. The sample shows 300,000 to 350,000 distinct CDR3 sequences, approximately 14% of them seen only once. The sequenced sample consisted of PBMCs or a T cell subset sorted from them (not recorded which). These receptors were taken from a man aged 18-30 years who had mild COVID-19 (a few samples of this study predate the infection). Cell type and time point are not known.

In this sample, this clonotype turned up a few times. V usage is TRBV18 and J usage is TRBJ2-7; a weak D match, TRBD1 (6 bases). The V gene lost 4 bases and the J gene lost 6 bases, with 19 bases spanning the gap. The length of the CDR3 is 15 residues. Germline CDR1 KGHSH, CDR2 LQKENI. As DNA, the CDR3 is TGTGCCAGCTCACTAGGACAGACCCTCCTCTCCGAGCAGTACGTC. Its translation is CASSLGQTLLSEQYV.

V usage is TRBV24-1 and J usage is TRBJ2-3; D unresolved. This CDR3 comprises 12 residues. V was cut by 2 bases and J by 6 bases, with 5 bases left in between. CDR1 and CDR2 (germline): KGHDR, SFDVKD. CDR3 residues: CATSDSPDTQYF. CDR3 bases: TGTGCCACCAGTGATTCCCCGGATACGCAGTATTTT.

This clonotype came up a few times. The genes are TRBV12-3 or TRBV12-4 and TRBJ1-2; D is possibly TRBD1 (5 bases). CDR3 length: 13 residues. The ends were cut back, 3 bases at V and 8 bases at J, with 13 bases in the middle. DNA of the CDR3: TGTGCCAGCAGTTTGAGGGGTGAAACAGGCTACACCTTC. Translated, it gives CASSLRGETGYTF.

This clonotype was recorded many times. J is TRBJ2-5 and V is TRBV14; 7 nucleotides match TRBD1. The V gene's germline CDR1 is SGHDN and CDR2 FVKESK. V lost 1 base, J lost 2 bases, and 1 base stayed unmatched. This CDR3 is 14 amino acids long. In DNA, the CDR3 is TGTGCCAGCAGCCAAGGGGGACAGCAAGAGACCCAGTACTTC. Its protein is CASSQGGQQETQYF.

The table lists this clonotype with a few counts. The CDR3 spells CASSFGLAGGDTQYF. The CDR3 bases are TGTGCCAGCAGTTTCGGGCTAGCGGGTGGGGATACGCAGTATTTT. The chain employs TRBV12-3 or TRBV12-4 and TRBJ2-3, with TRBD2 matching over 8 bases. The J segment lost 6 bases and the V segment lost 3 bases, leaving 8 bases of the junction unmatched. The CDR3 consists of 15 residues.

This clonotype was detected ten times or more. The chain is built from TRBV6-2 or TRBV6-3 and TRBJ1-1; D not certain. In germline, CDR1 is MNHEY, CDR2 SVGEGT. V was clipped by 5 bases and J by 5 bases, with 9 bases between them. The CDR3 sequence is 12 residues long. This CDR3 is CASSLRDTEAFF. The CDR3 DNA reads TGTGCCAGCAGTCTAAGGGATACTGAAGCTTTCTTT.

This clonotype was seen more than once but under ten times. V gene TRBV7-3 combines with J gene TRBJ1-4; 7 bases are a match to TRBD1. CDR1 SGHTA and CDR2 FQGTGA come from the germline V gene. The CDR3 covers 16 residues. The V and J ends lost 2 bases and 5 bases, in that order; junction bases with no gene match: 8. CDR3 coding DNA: TGTGCCAGCAGCTTAGAACCGGGACAGACGAATGAAAAACTGTTTTTT. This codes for CASSLEPGQTNEKLFF.

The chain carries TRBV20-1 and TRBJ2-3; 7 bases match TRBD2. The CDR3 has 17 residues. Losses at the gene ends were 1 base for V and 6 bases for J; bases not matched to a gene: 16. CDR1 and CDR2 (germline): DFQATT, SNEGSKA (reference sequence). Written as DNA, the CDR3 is TGCAGTGCTAGAGTTTTTGGCGGGGGAGACAAAGGCGATACGCAGTATTTT. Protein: CSARVFGGGDKGDTQYF.

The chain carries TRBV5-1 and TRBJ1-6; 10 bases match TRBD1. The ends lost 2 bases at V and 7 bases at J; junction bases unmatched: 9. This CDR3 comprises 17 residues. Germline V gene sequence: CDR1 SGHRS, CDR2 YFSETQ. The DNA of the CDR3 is TGCGCCAGCAGCTTCTCCTACCGACAGGGGGCGAATTCACCCCTCCACTTT. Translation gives CASSFSYRQGANSPLHF.

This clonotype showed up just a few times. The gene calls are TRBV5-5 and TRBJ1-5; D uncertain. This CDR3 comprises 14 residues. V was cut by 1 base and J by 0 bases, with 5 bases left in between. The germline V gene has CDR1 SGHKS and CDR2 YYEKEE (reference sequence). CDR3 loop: CASSLSYSNQPQHF. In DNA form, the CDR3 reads TGTGCCAGCAGCTTGAGCTATAGCAATCAGCCCCAGCATTTT.

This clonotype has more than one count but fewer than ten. The DNA for the CDR3 is TGTGCCTGGAGACACTCCTCTGGAAACACCATATATTTT. Residues: CAWRHSSGNTIYF. This chain uses TRBV30 with TRBJ1-3; no firm D call. The V end was cut by 3 bases, the J end by 0 bases, with 6 bases between. CDR3 length equals 13 residues. Germline CDR1 is GTSNPN and CDR2 is SVGIG (reference sequence).

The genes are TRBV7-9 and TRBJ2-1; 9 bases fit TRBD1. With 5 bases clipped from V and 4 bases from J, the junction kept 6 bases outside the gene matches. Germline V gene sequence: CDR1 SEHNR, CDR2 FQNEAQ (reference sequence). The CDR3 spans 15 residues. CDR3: CASSRGTGKYNEQFF. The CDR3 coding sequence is TGTGCCAGCAGCCGGGGGACAGGGAAGTACAATGAGCAGTTCTTC.

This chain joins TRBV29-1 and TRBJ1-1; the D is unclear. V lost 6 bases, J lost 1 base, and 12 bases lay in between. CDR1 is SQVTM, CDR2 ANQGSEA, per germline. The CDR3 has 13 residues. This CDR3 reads CSVNLSGNTEAFF. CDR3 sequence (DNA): TGCAGCGTCAACCTCAGTGGGAACACTGAAGCTTTCTTT.